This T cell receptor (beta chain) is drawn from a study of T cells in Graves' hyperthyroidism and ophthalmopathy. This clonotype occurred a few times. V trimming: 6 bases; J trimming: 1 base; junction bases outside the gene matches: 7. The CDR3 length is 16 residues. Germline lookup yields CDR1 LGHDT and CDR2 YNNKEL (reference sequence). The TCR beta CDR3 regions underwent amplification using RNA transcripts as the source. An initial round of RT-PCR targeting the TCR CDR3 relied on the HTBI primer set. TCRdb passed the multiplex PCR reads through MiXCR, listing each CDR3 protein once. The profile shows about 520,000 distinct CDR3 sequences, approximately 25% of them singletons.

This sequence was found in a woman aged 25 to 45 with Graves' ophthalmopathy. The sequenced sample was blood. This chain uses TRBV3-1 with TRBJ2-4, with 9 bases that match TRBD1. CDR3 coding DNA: TGTGCCAGCAGTCCCCTGGACAGGGGCGCCAAAAACATTCAGTACTTC. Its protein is CASSPLDRGAKNIQYF.